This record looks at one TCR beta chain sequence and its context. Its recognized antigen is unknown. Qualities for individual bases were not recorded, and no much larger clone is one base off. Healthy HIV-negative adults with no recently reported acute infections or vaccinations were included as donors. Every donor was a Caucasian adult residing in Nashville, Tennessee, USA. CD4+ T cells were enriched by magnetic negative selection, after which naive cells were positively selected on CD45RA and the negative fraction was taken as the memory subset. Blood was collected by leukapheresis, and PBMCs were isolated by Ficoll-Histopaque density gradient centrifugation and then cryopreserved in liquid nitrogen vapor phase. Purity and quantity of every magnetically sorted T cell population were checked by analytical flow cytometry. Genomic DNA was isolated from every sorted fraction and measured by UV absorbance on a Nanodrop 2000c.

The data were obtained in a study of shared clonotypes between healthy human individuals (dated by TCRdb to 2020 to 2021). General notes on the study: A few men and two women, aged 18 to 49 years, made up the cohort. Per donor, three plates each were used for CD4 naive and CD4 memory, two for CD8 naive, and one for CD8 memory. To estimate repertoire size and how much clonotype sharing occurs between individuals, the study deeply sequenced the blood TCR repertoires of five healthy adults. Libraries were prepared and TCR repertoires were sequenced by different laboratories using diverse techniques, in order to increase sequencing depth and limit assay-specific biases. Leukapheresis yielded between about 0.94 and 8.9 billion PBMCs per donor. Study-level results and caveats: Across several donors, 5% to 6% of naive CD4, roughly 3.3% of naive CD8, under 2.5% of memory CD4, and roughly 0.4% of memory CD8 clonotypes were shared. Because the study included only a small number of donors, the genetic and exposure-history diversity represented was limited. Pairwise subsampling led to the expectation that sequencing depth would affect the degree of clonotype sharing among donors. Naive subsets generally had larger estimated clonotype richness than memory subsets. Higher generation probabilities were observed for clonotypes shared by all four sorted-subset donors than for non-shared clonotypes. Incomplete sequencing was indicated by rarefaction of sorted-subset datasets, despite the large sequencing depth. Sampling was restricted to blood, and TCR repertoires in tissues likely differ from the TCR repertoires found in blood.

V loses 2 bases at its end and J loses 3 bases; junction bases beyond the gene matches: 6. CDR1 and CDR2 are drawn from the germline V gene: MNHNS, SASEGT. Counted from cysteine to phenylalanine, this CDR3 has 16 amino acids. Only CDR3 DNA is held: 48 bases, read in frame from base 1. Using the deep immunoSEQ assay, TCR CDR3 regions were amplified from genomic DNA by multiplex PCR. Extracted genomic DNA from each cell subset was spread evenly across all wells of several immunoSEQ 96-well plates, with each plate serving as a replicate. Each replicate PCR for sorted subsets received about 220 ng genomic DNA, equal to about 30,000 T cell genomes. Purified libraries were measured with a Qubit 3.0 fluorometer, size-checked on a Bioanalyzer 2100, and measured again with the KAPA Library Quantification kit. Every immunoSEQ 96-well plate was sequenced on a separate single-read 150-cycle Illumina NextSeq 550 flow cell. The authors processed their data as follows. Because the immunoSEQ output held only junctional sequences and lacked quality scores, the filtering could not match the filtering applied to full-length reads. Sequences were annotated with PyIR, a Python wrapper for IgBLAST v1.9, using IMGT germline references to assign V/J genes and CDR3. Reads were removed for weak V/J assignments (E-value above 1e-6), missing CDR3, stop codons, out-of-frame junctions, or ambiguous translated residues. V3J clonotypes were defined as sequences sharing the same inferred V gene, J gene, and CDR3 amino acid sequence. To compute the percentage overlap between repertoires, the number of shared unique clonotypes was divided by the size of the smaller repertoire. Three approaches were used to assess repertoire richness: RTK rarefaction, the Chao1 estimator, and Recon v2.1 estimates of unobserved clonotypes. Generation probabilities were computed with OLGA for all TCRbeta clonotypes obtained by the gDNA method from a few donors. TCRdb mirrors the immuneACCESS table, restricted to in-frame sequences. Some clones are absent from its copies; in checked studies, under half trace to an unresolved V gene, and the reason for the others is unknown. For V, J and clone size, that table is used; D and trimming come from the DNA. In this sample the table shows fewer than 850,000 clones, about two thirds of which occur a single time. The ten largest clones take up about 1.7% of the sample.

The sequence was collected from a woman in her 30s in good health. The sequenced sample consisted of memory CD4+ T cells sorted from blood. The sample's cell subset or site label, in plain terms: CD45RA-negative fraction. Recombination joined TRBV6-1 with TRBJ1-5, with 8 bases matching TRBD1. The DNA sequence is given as TGTGCCAGCAGTGAAAAGGGGACAGGACTCAATCAGCCCCAGCATTTT. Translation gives CASSEKGTGLNQPQHF.